This entry lists 9 T cell receptor beta chains sequenced from one sample in a study of blood T cell repertoires in COVID-19. The protocol was immunoSEQ multiplex PCR, while the TCRdb copy is restricted to in-frame clones and leaves out a portion. The profile shows 200,000 to 300,000 clones, more than 75% of them singletons. Input material: peripheral blood. The receptors were sampled from a woman aged 60-75 years with COVID-19, enrolled during active disease.

The rearrangement uses TRBV5-1 and TRBJ1-4, with D perhaps matching TRBD1 (6 bases). Trimming removed 1 base from V and 7 bases from J, with 23 bases in between. Germline V lookup: CDR1 SGHRS, CDR2 YFSETQ. This CDR3 is built from 18 residues. The CDR3 reads CASSLYPIGGALGEKLFF. The CDR3 DNA reads as TGCGCCAGCAGCTTGTATCCCATCGGGGGGGCCTTGGGTGAAAAACTGTTTTTT.

This chain connects TRBV3-1 (or the pseudogene TRBV3-2) to TRBJ2-3; 10 bases are a match to TRBD1. Trimming removed 2 bases from V and 1 base from J; junction bases left unmatched: 3. The CDR3 has 16 amino acids. CDR1 and CDR2 from the germline V gene are LGHDT and YNNKEL (reference sequence). The chain's CDR3 is CASSQQTGGGTDTQYF. In DNA form, the CDR3 reads TGTGCCAGCAGCCAACAGACAGGGGGCGGCACAGATACGCAGTATTTT.

The table lists this clone with a few counts. The chain uses TRBV5-6 and TRBJ2-1; the match to TRBD2 covers 10 bases. This CDR3 has 15 amino acids. V trimming: 4 bases; J trimming: 8 bases; junction bases outside the gene matches: 9. Germline CDR1 SGHDT, CDR2 YYEEEE. CDR3 sequence: CASSASGRAVYEQFF. The CDR3, as DNA: TGTGCCAGCAGCGCGAGCGGGAGGGCGGTATATGAGCAGTTCTTC.

This clone was counted once. The rearrangement links TRBV11-2 to TRBJ2-7; tentative D call: TRBD2 (6 bases). V was shortened by 5 bases and J by 5 bases, with 22 bases between the two germline ends. The CDR3 covers 16 residues. Looked up from germline, CDR1 is SGHAT and CDR2 is FQNNGV. The CDR3 loop is CASSDLRPSDTHEQYF. The CDR3 region has the DNA TGTGCCAGCAGCGACCTCCGGCCTAGCGATACCCACGAGCAGTACTTC.

The genes are TRBV19 and TRBJ1-1; a possible D gene is TRBD1 (6 bases). With 5 bases removed from V and 0 bases from J, the gap between germline ends came to 10 bases. Per germline, CDR1 LNHDA and CDR2 SQIVND (reference sequence). The CDR3 has 14 residues. The CDR3: CASSQGQMNTEAFF. The CDR3 coding sequence is TGTGCCAGTAGTCAGGGGCAGATGAACACTGAAGCTTTCTTT.

The chain recombines TRBV12-3 or TRBV12-4 with TRBJ1-3; D might be TRBD1 (5 bases). The V end was cut by 7 bases, the J end by 4 bases, with 11 bases between. The CDR3 covers 13 residues. CDR3 loop: CASISGSGNTIYF. The CDR3, as DNA: TGTGCCAGCATTTCAGGGTCAGGAAACACCATATATTTT.

This chain links TRBV9 with TRBJ1-6; weak D call: TRBD1 (5 bases). Germline values: CDR1 SGDLS, CDR2 YYNGEE. V lost 4 bases to trimming and J lost 3 bases, with 14 bases between them. The CDR3 spans 16 residues. The CDR3 sequence: CASSPGAGSYNSPLHF. The CDR3, as DNA: TGTGCCAGCAGCCCGGGAGCAGGGAGCTATAATTCACCCCTCCACTTT.

This chain connects TRBV6-2 or TRBV6-3 to TRBJ2-1; 9 nucleotides line up with TRBD2. After removal of 0 bases from V and 10 bases from J, the junction contained 4 bases not matched to a gene. Germline V gives CDR1 MNHEY, CDR2 SVGEGT. CDR3 length: 14 amino acids. The CDR3 sequence is CASSYSGLAGEQFF. As DNA, the CDR3 is TGTGCCAGCAGTTACTCAGGCCTAGCGGGAGAGCAGTTCTTC.

The rearrangement joins TRBV4-1 to TRBJ2-7; 8 positions match TRBD2. This CDR3 spans 18 amino acids. Looked up from germline, CDR1 is MGHRA and CDR2 is YSYEKL. The ends lost 0 bases at V and 3 bases at J; junction bases unmatched: 13. CDR3 sequence reads: CASSQEAVLAGIGYEQYF. In DNA form, the CDR3 reads TGCGCCAGCAGCCAAGAGGCCGTCTTAGCGGGGATCGGCTACGAGCAGTACTTC.